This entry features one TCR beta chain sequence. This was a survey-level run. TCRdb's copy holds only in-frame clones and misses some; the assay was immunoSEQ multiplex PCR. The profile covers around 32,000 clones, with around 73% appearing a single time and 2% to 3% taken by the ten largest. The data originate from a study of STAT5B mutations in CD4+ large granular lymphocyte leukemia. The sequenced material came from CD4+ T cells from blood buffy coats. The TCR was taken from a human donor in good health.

CDR3 protein: CASSQELPGVSSGNTIYF. The DNA for the CDR3 is TGCGCCAGCAGCCAAGAGCTACCAGGCGTGAGCTCTGGAAACACCATATATTTT. This chain joins TRBV4-3 and TRBJ1-3; no clear D gene. The ends were cut back, 0 bases at V and 0 bases at J, with 15 bases in the middle. The germline V gene encodes CDR1 LGHNA and CDR2 YSLEER. The CDR3 has 18 residues.